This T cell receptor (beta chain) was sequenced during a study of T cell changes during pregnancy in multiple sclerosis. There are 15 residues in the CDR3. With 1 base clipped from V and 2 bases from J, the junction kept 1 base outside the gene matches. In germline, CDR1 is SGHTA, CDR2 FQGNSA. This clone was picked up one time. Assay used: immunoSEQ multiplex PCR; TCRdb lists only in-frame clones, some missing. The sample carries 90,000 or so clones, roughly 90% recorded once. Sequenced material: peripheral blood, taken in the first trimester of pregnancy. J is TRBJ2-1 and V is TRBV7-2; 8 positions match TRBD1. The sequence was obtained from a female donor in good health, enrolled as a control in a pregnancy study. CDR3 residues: CASSLGQGTYNEQFF. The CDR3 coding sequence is TGTGCCAGCAGCTTAGGACAGGGGACCTACAATGAGCAGTTCTTC.